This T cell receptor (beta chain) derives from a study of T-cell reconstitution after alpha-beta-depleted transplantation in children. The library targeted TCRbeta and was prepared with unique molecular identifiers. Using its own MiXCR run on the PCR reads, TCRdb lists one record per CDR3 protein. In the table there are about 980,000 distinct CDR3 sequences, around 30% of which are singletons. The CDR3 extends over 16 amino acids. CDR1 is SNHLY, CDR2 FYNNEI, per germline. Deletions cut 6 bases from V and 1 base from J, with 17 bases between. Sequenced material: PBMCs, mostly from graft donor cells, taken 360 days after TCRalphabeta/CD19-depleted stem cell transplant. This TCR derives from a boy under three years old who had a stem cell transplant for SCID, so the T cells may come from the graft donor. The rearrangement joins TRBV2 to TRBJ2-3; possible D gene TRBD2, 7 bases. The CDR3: CASRSGGAGGTDTQYF. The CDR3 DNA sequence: TGTGCCAGCAGGAGTGGGGGCGCGGGGGGCACAGATACGCAGTATTTT.